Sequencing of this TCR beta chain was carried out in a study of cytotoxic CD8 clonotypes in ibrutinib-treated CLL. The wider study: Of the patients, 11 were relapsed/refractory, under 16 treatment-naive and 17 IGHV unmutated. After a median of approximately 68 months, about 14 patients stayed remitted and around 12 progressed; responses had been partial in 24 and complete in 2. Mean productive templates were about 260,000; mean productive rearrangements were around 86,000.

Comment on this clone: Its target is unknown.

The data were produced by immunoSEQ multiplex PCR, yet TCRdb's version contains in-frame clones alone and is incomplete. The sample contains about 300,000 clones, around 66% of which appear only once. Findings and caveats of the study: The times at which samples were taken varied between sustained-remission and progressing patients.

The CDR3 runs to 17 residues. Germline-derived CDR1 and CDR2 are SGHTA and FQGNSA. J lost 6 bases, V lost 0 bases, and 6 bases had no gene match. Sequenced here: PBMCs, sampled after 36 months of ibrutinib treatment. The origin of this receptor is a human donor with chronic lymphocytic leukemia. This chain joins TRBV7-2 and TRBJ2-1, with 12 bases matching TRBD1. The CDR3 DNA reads TGTGCCAGCAGCTTAGCGGCCGGGACAGGGGGCTTCAATGAGCAGTTCTTC. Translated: CASSLAAGTGGFNEQFF.